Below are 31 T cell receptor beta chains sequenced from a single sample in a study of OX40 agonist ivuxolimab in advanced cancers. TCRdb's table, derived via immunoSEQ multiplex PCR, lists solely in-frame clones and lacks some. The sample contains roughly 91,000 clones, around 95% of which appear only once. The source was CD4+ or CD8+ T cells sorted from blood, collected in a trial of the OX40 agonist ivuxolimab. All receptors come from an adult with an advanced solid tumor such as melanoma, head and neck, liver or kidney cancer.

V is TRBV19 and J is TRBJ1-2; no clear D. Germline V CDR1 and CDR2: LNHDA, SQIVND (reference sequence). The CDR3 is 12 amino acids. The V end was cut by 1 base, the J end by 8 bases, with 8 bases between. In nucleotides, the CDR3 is TGTGCCAGTAGTATAGGAGGGAGCGGCTACACCTTC. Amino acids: CASSIGGSGYTF.

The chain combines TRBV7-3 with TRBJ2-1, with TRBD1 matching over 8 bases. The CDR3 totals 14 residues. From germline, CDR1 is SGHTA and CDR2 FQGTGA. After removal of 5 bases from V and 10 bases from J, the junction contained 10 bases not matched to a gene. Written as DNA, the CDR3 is TGTGCCAGCAGCCCCGGGACAGGCCTCCCCGAGCAGTTCTTC. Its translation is CASSPGTGLPEQFF.

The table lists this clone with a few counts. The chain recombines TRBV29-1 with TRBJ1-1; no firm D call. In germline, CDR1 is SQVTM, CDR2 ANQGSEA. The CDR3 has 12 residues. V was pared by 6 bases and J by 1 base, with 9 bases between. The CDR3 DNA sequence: TGCAGCGTAACCGTCGGGAACACTGAAGCTTTCTTT. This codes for CSVTVGNTEAFF.

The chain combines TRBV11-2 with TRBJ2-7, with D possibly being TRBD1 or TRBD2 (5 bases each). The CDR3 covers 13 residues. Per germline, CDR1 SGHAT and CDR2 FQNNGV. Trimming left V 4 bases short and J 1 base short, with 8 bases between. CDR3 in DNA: TGTGCCAGCAGCTGGGACGGATCCTACGAGCAGTACTTC. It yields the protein CASSWDGSYEQYF.

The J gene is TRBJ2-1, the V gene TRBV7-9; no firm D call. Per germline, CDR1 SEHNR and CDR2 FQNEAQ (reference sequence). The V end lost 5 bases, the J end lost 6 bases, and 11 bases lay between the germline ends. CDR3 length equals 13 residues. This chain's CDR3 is CASSPTLGNEQFF. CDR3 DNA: TGTGCCAGCAGCCCAACTCTGGGCAATGAGCAGTTCTTC.

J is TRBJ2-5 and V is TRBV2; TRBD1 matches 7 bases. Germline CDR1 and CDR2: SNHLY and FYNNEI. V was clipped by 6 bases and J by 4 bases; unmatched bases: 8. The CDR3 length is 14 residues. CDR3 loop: CASSERGRRETQYF. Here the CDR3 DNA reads TGTGCCAGCAGCGAGAGGGGGCGCCGAGAGACCCAGTACTTC.

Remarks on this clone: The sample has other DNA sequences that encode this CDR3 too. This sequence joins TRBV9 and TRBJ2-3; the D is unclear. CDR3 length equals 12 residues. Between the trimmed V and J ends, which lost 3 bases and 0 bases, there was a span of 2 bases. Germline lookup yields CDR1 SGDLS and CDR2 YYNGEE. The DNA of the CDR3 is TGTGCCAGCAGCGGCAGCACAGATACGCAGTATTTT. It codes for CASSGSTDTQYF. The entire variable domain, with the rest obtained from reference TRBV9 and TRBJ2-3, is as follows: DSGVTQTPKHLITATGQRVTLRCSPRSGDLSVYWYQQSLDQGLQFLIQYYNGEERAKGNILERFSAQQFPDLHSELNLSSLELGDSALYFCASSGSTDTQYFGPGTRLTVL.

The CDR3: CASTSSLDSLTDTQYF. CDR3 coding DNA: TGTGCCAGCACGAGTTCTCTGGACAGCCTCACAGATACGCAGTATTTT. J is TRBJ2-3 and V is TRBV28; the D gene is possibly TRBD1 (6 bases). The CDR3 is made up of 16 amino acids. The germline V and J ends were trimmed by 7 bases and 2 bases, with 19 bases remaining between them. Germline CDR1 and CDR2: MDHEN and SYDVKM.

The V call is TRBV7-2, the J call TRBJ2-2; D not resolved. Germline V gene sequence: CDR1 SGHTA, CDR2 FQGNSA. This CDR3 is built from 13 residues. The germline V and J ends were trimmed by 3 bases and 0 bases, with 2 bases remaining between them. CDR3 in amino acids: CASSFPNTGELFF. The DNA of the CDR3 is TGTGCCAGCAGCTTCCCGAACACCGGGGAGCTGTTTTTT. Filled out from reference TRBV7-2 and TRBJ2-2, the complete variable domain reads GAGVSQSPSNKVTEKGKDVELRCDPISGHTALYWYRQSLGQGLEFLIYFQGNSAPDKSGLPSDRFSAERTGGSVSTLTIQRTQQEDSAVYLCASSFPNTGELFFGEGSRLTVL.

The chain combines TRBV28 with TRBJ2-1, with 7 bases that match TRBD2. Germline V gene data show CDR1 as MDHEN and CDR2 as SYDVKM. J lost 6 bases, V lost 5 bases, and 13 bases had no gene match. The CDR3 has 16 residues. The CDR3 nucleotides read TGTGCCAGCAGTCCCTATTGGGGGGGGGAGTCCAATGAGCAGTTCTTC. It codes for CASSPYWGGESNEQFF.

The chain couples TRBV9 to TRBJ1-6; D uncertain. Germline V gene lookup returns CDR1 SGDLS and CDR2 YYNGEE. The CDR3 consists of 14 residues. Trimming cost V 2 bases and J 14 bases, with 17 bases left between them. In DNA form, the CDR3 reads TGTGCCAGCAGCGTTGGCGGAGACGGTGTATCCCTCCACTTT. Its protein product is CASSVGGDGVSLHF.

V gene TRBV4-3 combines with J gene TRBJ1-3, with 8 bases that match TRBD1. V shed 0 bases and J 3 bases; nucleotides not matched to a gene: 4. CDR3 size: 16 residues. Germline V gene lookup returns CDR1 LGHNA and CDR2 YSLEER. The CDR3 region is CASSQDRQGYGNTIYF. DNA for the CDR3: TGCGCCAGCAGCCAAGATAGACAGGGGTATGGAAACACCATATATTTT.

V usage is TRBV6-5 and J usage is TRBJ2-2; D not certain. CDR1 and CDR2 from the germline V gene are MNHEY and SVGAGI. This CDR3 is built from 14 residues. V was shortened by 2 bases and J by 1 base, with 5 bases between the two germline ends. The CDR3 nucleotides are TGTGCCAGCAGTTACGGGTTGAACACCGGGGAGCTGTTTTTT. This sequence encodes CASSYGLNTGELFF.

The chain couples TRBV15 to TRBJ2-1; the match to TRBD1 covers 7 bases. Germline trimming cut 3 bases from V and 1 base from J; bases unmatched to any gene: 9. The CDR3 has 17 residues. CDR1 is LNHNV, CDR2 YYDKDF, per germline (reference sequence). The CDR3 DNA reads TGTGCCACCAGCAGCCCTATAGACAGGGTATCCTACAATGAGCAGTTCTTC. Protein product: CATSSPIDRVSYNEQFF.

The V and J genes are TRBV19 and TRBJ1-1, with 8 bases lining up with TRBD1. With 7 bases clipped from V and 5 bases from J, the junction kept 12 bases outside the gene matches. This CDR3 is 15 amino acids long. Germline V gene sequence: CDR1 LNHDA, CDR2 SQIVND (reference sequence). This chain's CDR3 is CASTREAGGVTEAFF. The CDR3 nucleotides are TGTGCCAGTACCCGAGAGGCAGGGGGCGTTACTGAAGCTTTCTTT.

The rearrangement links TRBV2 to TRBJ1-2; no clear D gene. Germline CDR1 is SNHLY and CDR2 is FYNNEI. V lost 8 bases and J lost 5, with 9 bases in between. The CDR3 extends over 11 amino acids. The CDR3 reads CASRQEYGYTF. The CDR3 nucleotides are TGTGCCAGCCGGCAGGAGTATGGCTACACCTTC.

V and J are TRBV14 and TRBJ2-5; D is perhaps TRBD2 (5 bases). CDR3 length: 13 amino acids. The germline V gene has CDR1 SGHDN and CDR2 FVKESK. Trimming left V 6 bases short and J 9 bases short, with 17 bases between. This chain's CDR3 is CASSSTYPGAQYF. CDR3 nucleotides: TGTGCCAGCAGTTCAACCTACCCCGGGGCCCAGTACTTC.

CDR3 in amino acids: CATSSPLTRTDYNEQFF. In DNA form, the CDR3 reads TGTGCCACCAGCAGCCCCCTAACTAGGACTGATTACAATGAGCAGTTCTTC. The chain couples TRBV15 to TRBJ2-1; D might be TRBD2 (5 bases). Trimming pared 3 bases from V and 4 bases from J, leaving 19 bases between. Germline V gives CDR1 LNHNV, CDR2 YYDKDF (reference sequence). The length of the CDR3 is 17 residues.

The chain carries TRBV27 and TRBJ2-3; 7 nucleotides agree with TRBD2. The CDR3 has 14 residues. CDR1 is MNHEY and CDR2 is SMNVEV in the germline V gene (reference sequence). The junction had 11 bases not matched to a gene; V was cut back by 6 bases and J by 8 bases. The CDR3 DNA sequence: TGTGCCAGCAGCGTCGGGGGGTCTGGGGGTACGCAGTATTTT. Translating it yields CASSVGGSGGTQYF.

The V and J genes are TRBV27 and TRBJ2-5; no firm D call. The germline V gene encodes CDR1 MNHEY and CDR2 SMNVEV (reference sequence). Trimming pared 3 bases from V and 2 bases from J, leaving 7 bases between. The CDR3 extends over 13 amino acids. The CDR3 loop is CASSLSAQETQYF. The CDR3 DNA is TGTGCCAGCAGTTTGTCGGCACAAGAGACCCAGTACTTC.

The CDR3: CASSRQGPIGETQYF. CDR3 nucleotide sequence: TGTGCCAGCAGCCGACAGGGGCCCATTGGTGAGACCCAGTACTTC. V usage is TRBV5-4 and J usage is TRBJ2-5; 8 nucleotides match TRBD1. Germline V gives CDR1 SGHNT, CDR2 YYREEE (reference sequence). This CDR3 comprises 15 residues. Trimming at V came to 4 bases and at J to 5 bases, leaving 10 bases not matched to a gene.

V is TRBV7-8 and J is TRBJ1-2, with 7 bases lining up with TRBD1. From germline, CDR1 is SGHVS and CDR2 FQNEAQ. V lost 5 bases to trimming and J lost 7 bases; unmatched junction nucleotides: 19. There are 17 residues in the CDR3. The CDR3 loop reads CASSPRGGDSVLRGYTF. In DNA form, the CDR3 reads TGTGCCAGCAGCCCTAGAGGCGGGGACAGTGTATTGCGTGGCTACACCTTC. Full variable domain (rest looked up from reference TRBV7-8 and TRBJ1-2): GAGVSQSPRYKVAKRGQDVALRCDPISGHVSLFWYQQALGQGPEFLTYFQNEAQLDKSGLPSDRFFAERPEGSVSTLKIQRTQQEDSAVYLCASSPRGGDSVLRGYTFGSGTRLTVV.

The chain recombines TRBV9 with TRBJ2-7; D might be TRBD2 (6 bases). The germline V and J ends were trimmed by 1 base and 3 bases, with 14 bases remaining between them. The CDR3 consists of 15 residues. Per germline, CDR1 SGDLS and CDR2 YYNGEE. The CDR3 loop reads CASSVYGTGDYEQYF. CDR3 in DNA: TGTGCCAGCAGCGTATATGGGACGGGGGACTACGAGCAGTACTTC.

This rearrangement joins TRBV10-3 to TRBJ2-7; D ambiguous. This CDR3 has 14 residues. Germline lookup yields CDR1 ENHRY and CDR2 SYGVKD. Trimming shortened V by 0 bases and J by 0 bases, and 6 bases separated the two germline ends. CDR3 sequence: CAISESDLSYEQYF. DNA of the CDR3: TGTGCCATCAGTGAGTCGGACCTCTCCTACGAGCAGTACTTC.

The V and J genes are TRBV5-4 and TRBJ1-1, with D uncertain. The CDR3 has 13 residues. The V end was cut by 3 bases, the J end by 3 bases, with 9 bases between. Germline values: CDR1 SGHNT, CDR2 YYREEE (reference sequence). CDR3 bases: TGTGCCAGCAGCTCGGGTAGCGACACTGAAGCTTTCTTT. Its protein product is CASSSGSDTEAFF. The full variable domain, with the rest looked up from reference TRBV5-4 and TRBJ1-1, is ETGVTQSPTHLIKTRGQQVTLRCSSQSGHNTVSWYQQALGQGPQFIFQYYREEENGRGNFPPRFSGLQFPNYSSELNVNALELDDSALYLCASSSGSDTEAFFGQGTRLTVV.

CDR3 sequence reads: CASSWGTGENYEQYF. In DNA form, the CDR3 reads TGCGCCAGCAGCTGGGGGACAGGGGAGAACTACGAGCAGTACTTC. The chain carries TRBV5-1 and TRBJ2-7, with TRBD1 matching 10 bases. Germline assignment: CDR1 SGHRS and CDR2 YFSETQ. The junction had 6 bases not matched to a gene; V was cut back by 3 bases and J by 3 bases. CDR3 length: 15 residues.

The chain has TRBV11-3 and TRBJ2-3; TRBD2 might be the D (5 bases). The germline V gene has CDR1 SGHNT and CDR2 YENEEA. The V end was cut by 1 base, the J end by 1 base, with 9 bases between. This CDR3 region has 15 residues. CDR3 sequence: CASSLGEWGTDTQYF. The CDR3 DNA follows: TGTGCCAGCAGCTTAGGGGAGTGGGGCACAGATACGCAGTATTTT.

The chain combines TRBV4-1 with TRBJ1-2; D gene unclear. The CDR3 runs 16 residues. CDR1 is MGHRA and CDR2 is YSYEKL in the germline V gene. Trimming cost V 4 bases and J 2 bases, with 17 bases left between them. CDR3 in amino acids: CASSLVPSGYNYGYTF. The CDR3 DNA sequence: TGCGCCAGCAGCCTAGTCCCATCGGGGTACAACTATGGCTACACCTTC.

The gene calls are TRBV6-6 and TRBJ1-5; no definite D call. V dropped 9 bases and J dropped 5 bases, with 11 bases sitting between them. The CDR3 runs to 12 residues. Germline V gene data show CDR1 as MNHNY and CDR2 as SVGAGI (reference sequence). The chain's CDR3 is CASPHGDQPQHF. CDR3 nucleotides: TGTGCCAGTCCTCACGGGGATCAGCCCCAGCATTTT.

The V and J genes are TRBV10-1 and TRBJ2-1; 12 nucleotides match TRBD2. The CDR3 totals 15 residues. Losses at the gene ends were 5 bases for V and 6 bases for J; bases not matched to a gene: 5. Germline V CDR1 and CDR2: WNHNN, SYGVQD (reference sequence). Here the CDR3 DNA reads TGCGCCAGCAGTCGGACTAGCGGGGCCTGCAATGAGCAGTTCTTC. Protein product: CASSRTSGACNEQFF.

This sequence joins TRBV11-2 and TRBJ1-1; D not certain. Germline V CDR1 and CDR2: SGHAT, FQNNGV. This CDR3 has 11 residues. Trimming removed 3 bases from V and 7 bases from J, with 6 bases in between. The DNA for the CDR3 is TGTGCCAGCAGCTTGCTAGGTGAAGCTTTCTTT. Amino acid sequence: CASSLLGEAFF. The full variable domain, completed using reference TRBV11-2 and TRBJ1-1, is EAGVAQSPRYKIIEKRQSVAFWCNPISGHATLYWYQQILGQGPKLLIQFQNNGVVDDSQLPKDRFSAERLKGVDSTLKIQPAKLEDSAVYLCASSLLGEAFFGQGTRLTVV.